This entry features one TCR beta chain sequence. This clonotype was seen at least ten times. Its antigen is still unknown. Base quality data are lacking; no much larger clone is found one base away. The library was produced with PCR. For sequencing, an Illumina HiSeq 2500 was employed. TCR libraries were prepared with molecular barcoding, using unique molecular identifiers to normalize TCRbeta repertoire quantification. TCRdb's own reprocessing of the public reads used fastp at Q25 and MiXCR and kept productive beta chains. Each entry merges the rows of one CDR3 protein and shows their most common DNA and genes. This sample has 90,000 to 100,000 distinct CDR3 sequences in its table, and over 9% of those were observed once. The ten largest make up over 11% of the sample. This entry belongs to a study of T-cell reconstitution after alpha-beta-depleted transplantation in children (dated by TCRdb to between 2015 and 2016). Background on the whole study: T-cell immune reconstitution after TCRalphabeta/CD19-depleted allogeneic hematopoietic cell transplantation in children was quantitatively tracked in the study by means of TCR repertoire profiling.

A distance of 13 bases separates the germline ends of V and J, which lose 5 bases and 2 bases respectively. Including cysteine and phenylalanine, the CDR3 has 15 amino acids. The kept DNA is CDR3 alone, 45 bases in frame from the first base. CDR1 MNHEY and CDR2 SMNVEV are derived from the germline V gene (reference sequence). The receptor's source is a human donor who donated a stem cell graft to a child with inherited bone marrow failure. The V gene is TRBV27 and the J gene is TRBJ2-1, with the D gene not confidently named. The sequences come from PBMCs from the stem cell graft donor, collected from the stem cell graft. This receptor carries the CDR3 CASSNYQGPYNEQFF. The sequenced DNA: TGTGCCAGCAGTAACTACCAAGGACCCTACAATGAGCAGTTCTTC.